This T cell receptor (beta chain) is from a study of regulatory T cells in long-lasting Graves disease. Study as a whole: Positivity for TSH receptor antibodies plus over 5 years of antithyroid drugs meant persistent Graves' disease.

General study points: Having few samples may have compromised the accuracy. Persistent disease samples used TRBV28, TRBJ1-2 and TRBJ2-5 preferentially.

V was clipped by 8 bases and J by 7 bases, with 12 bases between them. From germline, CDR1 is SGHAT and CDR2 FQNNGV. The length of the CDR3 is 11 residues. Time point here: persistent/refractory GD, antithyroid drugs over 5 years with positive TRAb. PBMC RNA was the source of the TCR library. Enrollment of patients was through an endocrinology department in Xi'an, China. A remark on this clonotype: The antigen remains undetermined.

Arm-PCR of CDR3 regions and iRepertoire HTBI primers were the basis on which TCR beta libraries were built. TCRdb called the multiplex PCR reads again in MiXCR, with one record for every CDR3 protein. The sample lists roughly 360,000 distinct CDR3 sequences; 20% to 25% were seen once. This receptor was obtained from a woman in her 40s with Graves disease. Sample: peripheral blood mononuclear cells (PBMCs), taken when the disease was refractory, from a patient treated with antithyroid drugs. The V call is TRBV11-2, the J call TRBJ2-7; perhaps TRBD2 as D (6 bases). The CDR3 nucleotides read TGTGCCAGCGGCCCAGGGAGGGAGCAGTACTTC. Its protein is CASGPGREQYF.